This entry lists 21 T cell receptor beta chains sequenced from one sample in a study of blood T cell repertoires in COVID-19. The assay was immunoSEQ multiplex PCR, and TCRdb's table has in-frame clones only and misses some. In the table there are around 130,000 clones, roughly 81% of which are singletons. Sequencing was performed on peripheral blood. Receptors were obtained from a human donor in a cohort sampled during active COVID-19.

This chain links TRBV30 with TRBJ2-1; D is unclear. The V gene lost 3 bases and the J gene lost 8 bases, with 11 bases spanning the gap. The CDR3 loop spans 12 amino acids. Per the germline V gene, CDR1 is GTSNPN and CDR2 is SVGIG (reference sequence). The CDR3 region is CAWSPRFDEQFF. The CDR3 nucleotides read TGTGCCTGGAGCCCTCGGTTCGATGAGCAGTTCTTC.

The V and J genes are TRBV7-8 and TRBJ1-1; D may be TRBD1 (5 bases). Germline loops: CDR1 SGHVS, CDR2 FQNEAQ. The germline V and J ends were trimmed by 8 bases and 10 bases, with 17 bases remaining between them. This CDR3 is 12 amino acids long. The CDR3 nucleotides are TGTGCCAGCGGGCTTGGGGCAGGGTTAGCTTTCTTT. It translates to CASGLGAGLAFF.

The chain has TRBV6-5 and TRBJ1-3; no reliable D call. Trimming took 5 bases from V and 0 from J, leaving 11 bases between them. This CDR3 has 15 amino acids. The germline V gene encodes CDR1 MNHEY and CDR2 SVGAGI. The CDR3 loop reads CASSLISGSGNTIYF. The CDR3 DNA sequence: TGTGCCAGCAGTCTTATCTCGGGCTCTGGAAACACCATATATTTT.

The chain employs TRBV10-3 and TRBJ1-2, with unresolved D. Germline values: CDR1 ENHRY, CDR2 SYGVKD. The CDR3 contains 13 residues. The germline V and J ends were trimmed by 3 bases and 7 bases, with 12 bases remaining between them. The CDR3 protein is CAISDEGGVGYTF. CDR3 in DNA: TGTGCCATCAGTGATGAAGGCGGAGTTGGCTACACCTTC.

The J gene is TRBJ1-1, the V gene TRBV5-1, with D perhaps TRBD1 (5 bases). V was cut by 3 bases and J by 5 bases, with 14 bases left in between. The CDR3 covers 14 residues. Germline V gene lookup returns CDR1 SGHRS and CDR2 YFSETQ. The CDR3 is CASSSWGELTEAFF. CDR3 DNA sequence: TGCGCCAGCAGCTCATGGGGGGAGCTAACTGAAGCTTTCTTT.

This chain connects TRBV9 to TRBJ2-2, with 11 bases aligning to TRBD2. CDR3 length equals 19 residues. Per germline, CDR1 SGDLS and CDR2 YYNGEE. V was clipped by 1 base and J by 3 bases; unmatched bases: 11. Here the CDR3 DNA reads TGTGCCAGCAGCGTAACGGCTAGCGGGGGGCTCCCCTACACCGGGGAGCTGTTTTTT. Its translation is CASSVTASGGLPYTGELFF.

This rearrangement joins TRBV2 to TRBJ2-2; possible D gene TRBD1, 6 bases. In germline, CDR1 is SNHLY, CDR2 FYNNEI. V dropped 1 base and J dropped 1 base, with 7 bases sitting between them. This CDR3 is built from 15 residues. The CDR3, as DNA: TGTGCCAGCAGTGAAGTGGGACAGAACACCGGGGAGCTGTTTTTT. This sequence encodes CASSEVGQNTGELFF. The variable domain in full, with the rest retrieved from reference TRBV2 and TRBJ2-2, is EPEVTQTPSHQVTQMGQEVILRCVPISNHLYFYWYRQILGQKVEFLVSFYNNEISEKSEIFDDQFSVERPDGSNFTLKIRSTKLEDSAMYFCASSEVGQNTGELFFGEGSRLTVL.

The chain links TRBV7-9 to TRBJ1-2, with TRBD1 matching over 9 bases. Germline V gives CDR1 SEHNR, CDR2 FQNEAQ (reference sequence). V lost 1 base to trimming and J lost 6 bases; unmatched junction nucleotides: 6. The CDR3 is 15 residues long. The CDR3 DNA reads TGTGCCAGCAGCTTAGGAGGGACAGGGCGGGATGGCTACACCTTC. As protein: CASSLGGTGRDGYTF.

The V call is TRBV6-5, the J call TRBJ2-1; 7 bases match TRBD1. The CDR3 runs to 14 residues. Trimming took 6 bases from V and 4 from J; bases not matched to a gene: 6. Germline CDR1 reads MNHEY; CDR2 reads SVGAGI. The CDR3 bases are TGTGCCAGCAGGGATCCGGGACAGTACAATGAGCAGTTCTTC. This gives the protein CASRDPGQYNEQFF.

This chain connects TRBV3-1 (or the pseudogene TRBV3-2) to TRBJ1-5; D not resolved. Germline CDR1 and CDR2: LGHDT and YNNKEL (reference sequence). The CDR3 contains 17 residues. The germline V and J ends were trimmed by 5 bases and 5 bases, with 22 bases remaining between them. The CDR3 DNA sequence: TGTGCCAGCAGCAGCATACTTCCATTTTTGCATCATCAGCCCCAGCATTTT. Its translation is CASSSILPFLHHQPQHF.

The rearrangement uses TRBV19 and TRBJ1-2; D call uncertain. V lost 3 bases, J lost 6 bases, and 5 bases lay in between. The CDR3 consists of 11 residues. Per germline, CDR1 LNHDA and CDR2 SQIVND (reference sequence). The CDR3 loop reads CASSITDGYTF. The CDR3 DNA is TGTGCCAGTAGTATCACTGATGGCTACACCTTC.

This chain uses TRBV20-1 with TRBJ2-5, with a tentative D call TRBD1 (6 bases). The germline V gene encodes CDR1 DFQATT and CDR2 SNEGSKA (reference sequence). The CDR3 sequence is 14 residues long. Trimming cost V 3 bases and J 0 bases, with 11 bases left between them. CDR3 bases: TGCAGTGCTAGTGCAGGGGAGTACCAAGAGACCCAGTACTTC. Protein: CSASAGEYQETQYF.

The chain joins TRBV7-2 to TRBJ2-1, with 7 nucleotides matching TRBD2. Germline-derived CDR1 and CDR2 are SGHTA and FQGNSA. J gave up 10 bases and V 0 bases, and 3 bases lay outside the gene matches. There are 13 residues in the CDR3. The CDR3 here is CASSLALAREQFF. In DNA, the CDR3 is TGTGCCAGCAGCTTAGCACTAGCGCGCGAGCAGTTCTTC.

This clone was counted once. One end of the junction is discordant with germline, which a read error may explain. The chain carries TRBV24-1 and TRBJ2-4; 8 nucleotides agree with TRBD1. CDR1 is KGHDR, CDR2 SFDVKD, per germline. This CDR3 is 9 amino acids long. The CDR3 nucleotides read TGCCCCAGGGGGCCCATTCAGTACTTC. It encodes CPRGPIQYF.

The chain employs TRBV29-1 and TRBJ1-3; D gene uncertain. The V gene lost 6 bases and the J gene lost 12 bases, with 18 bases spanning the gap. The CDR3 is 12 residues long. Germline-derived CDR1 and CDR2 are SQVTM and ANQGSEA. The CDR3 bases are TGCAGCGTCGGTACCTCAGGCGCCCTCATATATTTT. It specifies CSVGTSGALIYF. Complete variable domain (other parts from reference TRBV29-1 and TRBJ1-3): SAVISQKPSRDICQRGTSLTIQCQVDSQVTMMFWYRQQPGQSLTLIATANQGSEATYESGFVIDKFPISRPNLTFSTLTVSNMSPEDSSIYLCSVGTSGALIYFGEGSWLTVV.

CDR3 region: CASSPIALTSGGVVTQYF. Here the CDR3 DNA reads TGTGCCAGCAGCCCTATAGCCCTCACGAGCGGGGGGGTTGTCACGCAGTATTTT. The rearrangement joins TRBV27 to TRBJ2-3; TRBD2 agrees at 10 bases. Looked up from germline, CDR1 is MNHEY and CDR2 is SMNVEV (reference sequence). V lost 6 bases and J lost 9; bases outside the gene matches: 21. The CDR3 extends over 18 amino acids.

The gene calls are TRBV18 and TRBJ1-4; 7 nucleotides line up with TRBD1. In germline, CDR1 is KGHSH, CDR2 LQKENI. Germline trimming cut 1 base from V and 3 bases from J; bases unmatched to any gene: 2. The CDR3 totals 15 residues. The CDR3, as DNA: TGTGCCAGCTCACCACTAACAGGGGCTAATGAAAAACTGTTTTTT. This encodes CASSPLTGANEKLFF. The variable domain in full, with the rest retrieved from reference TRBV18 and TRBJ1-4, is NAGVMQNPRHLVRRRGQEARLRCSPMKGHSHVYWYRQLPEEGLKFMVYLQKENIIDESGMPKERFSAEFPKEGPSILRIQQVVRGDSAAYFCASSPLTGANEKLFFGSGTQLSVL.

V gene TRBV18 combines with J gene TRBJ1-1, with 7 positions matching TRBD1. The germline gives CDR1 KGHSH, CDR2 LQKENI. V was clipped by 5 bases and J by 2 bases; unmatched bases: 5. This CDR3 contains 14 residues. DNA of the CDR3: TGTGCCAGCTCAAGGGGACAGCTAAACACTGAAGCTTTCTTT. It specifies CASSRGQLNTEAFF.

This clone was seen a handful of times. The genes are TRBV11-2 and TRBJ1-2, with TRBD1 matching 9 bases. Per germline, CDR1 SGHAT and CDR2 FQNNGV. The trim removed 8 bases at V and 4 bases at J, leaving 5 bases unmatched. CDR3 length equals 13 residues. The CDR3 coding sequence is TGTGCCAGCGCTCCGGGACAGGGCTATGGCTACACCTTC. It yields the protein CASAPGQGYGYTF.

The CDR3 region has the DNA TGCGCCAGCAGCTCGACTCCGGGACAGGGGTCATATACGCAGTATTTT. Protein sequence: CASSSTPGQGSYTQYF. The chain joins TRBV5-1 to TRBJ2-3, with 10 bases fitting TRBD1. The CDR3 loop spans 16 amino acids. The germline gives CDR1 SGHRS, CDR2 YFSETQ. V shed 3 bases, J shed 7 bases, and the junction held 11 bases outside the gene matches.

The gene calls are TRBV6-5 and TRBJ1-5, with 9 bases matching TRBD1. The junction had 2 bases not matched to a gene; V was cut back by 7 bases and J by 1 base. Germline CDR1 MNHEY, CDR2 SVGAGI. The CDR3 is 14 residues long. This CDR3 reads CASNGQGSNQPQHF. In DNA, the CDR3 is TGTGCCAGCAACGGACAGGGGAGCAATCAGCCCCAGCATTTT.